The T cell receptor (beta chain) described here comes from a study of T-cell memory formation after mild COVID-19. V trimming: 5 bases; J trimming: 5 bases; junction bases outside the gene matches: 6. This CDR3 contains 15 residues. CDR1 and CDR2 from the germline V gene are SGHAT and FQNNGV. TCRdb re-derived calls from the 5' RACE reads in MiXCR, one entry per CDR3 protein. The sample has a few hundred thousand distinct CDR3 sequences, about 20% seen once. The sequence was collected from an adult woman who had mild COVID-19 (a few samples of this study predate the infection). Cell type and time point are not known. The specimen was PBMCs or a T cell subset sorted from them (not recorded which). The chain joins TRBV11-2 to TRBJ2-2, with 9 bases matching TRBD2. The CDR3 DNA is TGTGCCAGCAGCCGGGGACTAGCCAAAACCGGGGAGCTGTTTTTT. Translating it yields CASSRGLAKTGELFF.